This paragraph reports one TCR beta chain. Its antigen remains unidentified. A much more abundant neighbour one base away suggests this may be a read error. The CDR3 measures 17 amino acids from cysteine to phenylalanine. Only the CDR3 region is kept as DNA, spanning 51 bases read in frame from base 1. Looking up the germline V gene yields CDR1 SGHAT and CDR2 FQNNGV. Library method: 5' RACE. Sequencing instrument: Illumina HiSeq 2500. A second PCR of roughly 7 to 12 cycles was run with a J-beta primer mix and a sample-barcoded 5' primer. Each TCR beta cDNA molecule received a unique molecular identifier from a template-switch 5' adaptor carrying 12 random nucleotides. Each sample yielded at least 2.5 million CDR3-containing paired-end reads. All of the RNA was converted into first-strand cDNA using the Mint cDNA synthesis kit, with a TRBC-specific oligonucleotide serving as the primer. After uracil-DNA glycosylase treatment, a first 18-cycle PCR used universal primers M1SS and BC2_uni_R on all cDNA. The paper's data handling went like this. Normalization of each sample was performed by random selection of 1 million high-quality reads, each carrying a distinct molecular identifier. Reads sharing molecular identifiers were discarded rather than binned into consensus sequences. CDR3 identification, clonotype clustering and error correction used MiTCR with a Q25 quality threshold and the strictest error-elimination algorithm. Lower-bound total TCR beta diversity was estimated with a nonparametric unseen species model using Euler transformation. The public reads were reprocessed in TCRdb via fastp at Q25 and MiXCR, keeping in-frame beta chains. When rows share a CDR3 protein, they turn into one entry using the most common DNA and genes. It is TCRdb's table, rather than the study itself, that gives the V and J calls and clone size. This sample has some 900,000 distinct CDR3 sequences in its table, and around 46% of those were observed once. Together, the top ten hold about an eighth of the sample.

This sample is part of a study of blood T cells in healthy people across ages (dated by TCRdb to about 2015). Regarding the complete study: Template switching captured roughly one uniquely barcoded TCR beta cDNA molecule per two T cells in model experiments. The donors were divided into four age groups: young (average around 16 years), middle-aged (about 40), aged (approximately 59) and long-lived (more than 75). Two additional independent replicas of 1 million unique cDNA reads from the same blood draw were analyzed for two donors (one aged 18 to 29 and one aged 80 or older). To track age-related changes in TCR beta repertoire diversity, the study relied on deep sequencing normalized with unique cDNA molecular identifiers. Donors of different ages were randomly distributed across sequencing lanes to avoid experimental bias. The investigation overall reported the following: A strong correlation was found between observed TCR beta diversity and the percentage of naive T cells measured by flow cytometry. Because the CMV infection status of the donors was unknown, age-related changes in expanded clonotypes may potentially have been confounded. Observed TCR beta diversity per million T cells fell roughly linearly with age, and a significant reduction was already apparent by age roughly 41. Bulk unsorted PBMC profiling prevented conclusive comparison of naive and antigen-experienced compartments. Compared with the aged group, the long-lived group had more naive CD4+ T cells, fewer expanded clones and increased TCR diversity, a pattern suggesting age selection. Estimates of total diversity based on one million sequenced T cells were considered lower bounds and underestimates.

The donors were roughly 40 Caucasian individuals from Russia, aged 6 to 90 years, who were systemically healthy. Around 10 milliliters of peripheral blood were collected from each donor into EDTA-treated Vacutainer tubes. Ficoll-Paque density-gradient centrifugation was used to isolate PBMCs, with at least 6 million per sample. Total RNA was extracted from PBMCs with Trizol reagent, with at least 5 micrograms obtained per sample. For every donor, an aliquot of PBMCs went through flow cytometry to measure the percentages of naive CD45RAhigh/CD27high T cells. This TCR derives from a man between 25 and 39 years old in good health. The specimen was blood. The V and J genes are TRBV11-2 and TRBJ2-2, with 8 bases aligning to TRBD2. Here is the DNA: TGTGCCAACAGCCCTGGGGCTAGCGGGCCCTTTAGTGGGGAGCTGTTTTTT. Its protein reads: CANSPGASGPFSGELFF.